This record looks at one T cell receptor (beta chain) sequence and its context. Time point given: pretreatment peripheral blood. The entry originates in a study of PD-L1 blockade in urothelial cancer. Across the study: Prior chemotherapy in patients spanned 0 to 3 regimens. After treatment start, blood was analyzed at 3 weeks (second dose) and at 6 weeks.

The V end lost 0 bases, the J end lost 5 bases, and 16 bases lay between the germline ends. This CDR3 comprises 16 residues. Germline loops: CDR1 MNHEY, CDR2 SVGAGI. Each PCR reaction had synthetic TCR analog templates spiked into it. This table comes from immunoSEQ multiplex PCR, and its TCRdb copy is limited to in-frame clones, with some not included. This table has some 45,000 clones, approximately 91% appearing once. The rearrangement uses TRBV6-5 and TRBJ1-2, with D possibly matching TRBD1 (5 bases). Here the sequenced sample was PBMCs, taken around atezolizumab (anti-PD-L1) treatment. The TCR was taken from a donor aged 40 or older with urothelial cancer. In DNA, the CDR3 is TGTGCCAGCAGTTACTCGATAACAGGACGGTCATATGGCTACACCTTC. Translating it yields CASSYSITGRSYGYTF.